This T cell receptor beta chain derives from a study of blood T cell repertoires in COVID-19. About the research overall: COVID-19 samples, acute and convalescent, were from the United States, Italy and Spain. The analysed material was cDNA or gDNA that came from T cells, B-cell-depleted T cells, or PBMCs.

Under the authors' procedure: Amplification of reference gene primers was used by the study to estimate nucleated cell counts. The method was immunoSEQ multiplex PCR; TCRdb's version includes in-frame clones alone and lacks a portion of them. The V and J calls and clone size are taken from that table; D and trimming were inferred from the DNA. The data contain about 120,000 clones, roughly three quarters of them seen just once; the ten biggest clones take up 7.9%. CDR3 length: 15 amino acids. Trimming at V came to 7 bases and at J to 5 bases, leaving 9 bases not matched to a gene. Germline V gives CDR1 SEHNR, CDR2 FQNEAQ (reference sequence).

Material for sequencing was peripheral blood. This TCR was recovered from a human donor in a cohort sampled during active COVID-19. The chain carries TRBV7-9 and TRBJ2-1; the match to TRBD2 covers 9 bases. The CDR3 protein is CASNGGLADNNEQFF. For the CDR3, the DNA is TGTGCCAGCAATGGGGGACTAGCAGATAACAATGAGCAGTTCTTC.